Here is one T cell receptor beta chain with its context. This clonotype was recorded at least ten times. This clone's antigen is unknown. Per-base quality was not reported, and no clone a single base away is much larger than it. Amplification of TCR beta CDR3 regions was carried out from RNA transcripts. For the first round of RT-PCR on the TCR CDR3, the HTBI primer set was used together with the Qiagen OneStep RT-PCR kit. A second multiplex PCR round built the libraries, followed by size selection and purification. Libraries were sequenced paired-end with 100 bp reads on an Illumina HiSeq2000. The authors' analysis ran thus. SOAPnuke was used to process the raw data, removing reads that contained adapters or uncalled bases, had a mean Phred below 15, or lacked an exact match to the constant primer or identifier. COPE v1.2.5 was used to merge high-quality paired reads, and clonotypes were defined as unique nucleotide sequences. MiTCR v1.1 was used to align the clonotypes against IMGT TRBV, TRBD and TRBJ reference segments. Only V-J combinations with frequency above 0.0001, covering roughly 99% of repertoires, were analysed. The TCS score was defined as F50 (clonal expansion) divided by E x V (chaos), with BLOSUM62-based TCRdist calculated between CDR3 peptides within each V-J. Welch's t-statistics and random forest reduced 514 V-J features to 10 to 15, which were used in a naive Bayes classifier (R e1071). In TCRdb, the public reads were trimmed at Q25 with fastp and aligned with MiXCR, with productive beta chains retained. A single entry per CDR3 protein holds the most common genes and DNA from its merged rows. For this entry, the V and J calls and clone size follow TCRdb and not the study's own pipeline. A total of 300,000 to 500,000 distinct CDR3 sequences appear in this sample, over 12% of them only once. The top ten clonotypes cover under 30% of the sample.

Via the germline V gene, CDR1 is SGHTA and CDR2 FQGTGA. Deletion took 5 bases off V and 3 bases off J, with a span of 13 bases between the germline ends. The CDR3 goes from the cysteine to the phenylalanine over 15 residues. The read is trimmed to its CDR3 DNA, 45 bases read in frame from base 1. These data belong to a study of T cells in Graves' hyperthyroidism and ophthalmopathy (dated by TCRdb to about 2019). Looking at the study overall: Peripheral blood samples were taken at the time of initial diagnosis, prior to any treatment. TCR V-J signatures able to tell the groups apart were searched for in a discovery cohort of 90 to 100 patients, of whom more than 40 had Graves' ophthalmopathy and around 58 had stable Graves' hyperthyroidism. Prospective prediction of ophthalmopathy was tested in an independent validation cohort consisting of 18 to 20 hyperthyroidism patients and some 15 patients who later progressed to ophthalmopathy. The 100 discovery patients were randomly split 7:3 into training and test sets. Thyroid tissue and blood T-cell repertoires from about six Graves' hyperthyroidism patients were also compared in the study. Following sampling, methimazole starting at 30 mg daily was given to hyperthyroidism patients, and high-dose intravenous methylprednisolone was given to ophthalmopathy patients. The paper reports TCR Vbeta CDR3 sequencing of approximately 140 peripheral blood samples: under 45 ophthalmopathy, about 75 hyperthyroidism and around 17 progressor patients. The investigation overall reported the following: In validation, progression to ophthalmopathy was predicted by the model with 65% to 71% sensitivity and 72.22% specificity, a median of approximately 6.5 months before onset. No statistical method was used to set the sample size in advance, and investigators knew the group allocation. Most expanded thyroid clonotypes (frequency above 0.001) were also found in blood, which suggests that blood repertoires may mirror thyroid immune responses. In cross-validation, a model built on a 13 V-J signature told ophthalmopathy apart from stable hyperthyroidism with approximately 91% sensitivity and roughly 81% specificity, and in testing the same model reached 80%/75%.

Moderately to severely active disease, a Clinical Activity Score of at least 3, a NOSPECS grade of at least 4, and a duration under 3 months were present in ophthalmopathy patients. Exclusion was applied to patients with uncontrolled infections, other autoimmune diseases, pregnancy or lactation. Clinical symptoms, serum thyroxine and TRAb, thyroid ultrasound, and orbital computed tomography formed the basis for the diagnoses. PBMCs were separated from 8 to 10 ml of fresh peripheral blood using Ficoll-Paque density gradient centrifugation. Total RNA was extracted using Trizol reagent, and RNA quality was assessed on an Agilent 2100 Bioanalyzer.

This clonotype was sampled from a man aged 45-65 years with Graves' ophthalmopathy. Input material: blood. The chain is encoded by TRBV7-3 joined to TRBJ2-2; the D gene cannot be resolved beyond TRBD1 or TRBD2, each matching 5 bases. The DNA is TGTGCCAGCAGCCCTCCGGGACCGCACACCGGGGAGCTGTTTTTT. The resulting protein is CASSPPGPHTGELFF.